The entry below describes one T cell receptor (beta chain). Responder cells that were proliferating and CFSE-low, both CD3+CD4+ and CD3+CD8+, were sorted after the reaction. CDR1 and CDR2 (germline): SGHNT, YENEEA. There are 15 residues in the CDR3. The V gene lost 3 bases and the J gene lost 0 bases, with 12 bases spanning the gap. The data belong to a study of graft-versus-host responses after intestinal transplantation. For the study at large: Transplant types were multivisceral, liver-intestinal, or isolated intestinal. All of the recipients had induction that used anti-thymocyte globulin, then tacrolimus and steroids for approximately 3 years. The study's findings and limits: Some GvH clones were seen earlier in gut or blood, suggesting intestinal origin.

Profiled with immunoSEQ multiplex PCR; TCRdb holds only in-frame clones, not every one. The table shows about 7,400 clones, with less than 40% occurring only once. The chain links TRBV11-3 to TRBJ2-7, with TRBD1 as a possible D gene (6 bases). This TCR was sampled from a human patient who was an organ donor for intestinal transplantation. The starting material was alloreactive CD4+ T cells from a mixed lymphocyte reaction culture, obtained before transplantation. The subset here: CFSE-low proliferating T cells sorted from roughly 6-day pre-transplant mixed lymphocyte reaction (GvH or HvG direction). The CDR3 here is CASSLRQGPSYEQYF. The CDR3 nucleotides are TGTGCCAGCAGCTTGCGGCAGGGGCCCTCCTACGAGCAGTACTTC.